This T cell receptor beta chain is drawn from a study of blood T cell repertoires in COVID-19 (dated by TCRdb to the early 2020s). With respect to the entire study: Samples covering the acute and convalescent phases of COVID-19 were provided by collaborators in the United States, Italy and Spain. A freely available public database, intended as a resource for researchers studying the immune response to SARS-CoV-2, is where the repertoires were released. Where available, HLA class I and class II types were taken from metadata supplied by the sample provider and were not determined by assay-based typing. Subjects who had been exposed to COVID-19, were actively infected with it, or had recovered from it provided the deeply sampled blood TCRbeta repertoires that made up the dataset. The material from the prospective study consisted of cDNA or gDNA derived from T cells, B-cell-depleted T cells, or PBMCs. A de-identified subject ID, COVID-19 status, age in years and sex were almost always included in the sample metadata. The samples were drawn from the first 160 participants of the ongoing ImmuneRACE study and from some 1,300 subjects provided by 6 global collaborators. On the study overall, not on this receptor specifically: The quantity of clinical and demographic metadata differed by source and by participant and was supplied without curation.

This clone was counted a single time. The antigen this receptor binds is unknown. No base quality information exists; no much larger clone differs at one position. The collaborating institutions used their own protocols to collect whole blood in K2EDTA tubes. Collaborator samples were shipped for TCRbeta analysis as frozen whole blood, isolated PBMCs, or DNA extracted from either sample type. TCRbeta CDR3 regions were amplified from genomic DNA using the immunoSEQ Assay, a bias-controlled multiplex PCR. Per the source publication's procedure: The number of nucleated cells in each sample was estimated by amplification of reference gene primers within the assay. To quantify the absolute abundance of each unique TCRbeta CDR3 rearrangement, sequence reads were collapsed and filtered. For each sample, productive Simpson clonality was calculated as the square root of Simpson's diversity index over productive rearrangements. TCRdb mirrors the immuneACCESS table, restricted to in-frame sequences. Some clones are absent from its copies; in checked studies, under half trace to an unresolved V gene, and the reason for the others is unknown. V and J calls and clone size are as listed in that table; D and trimming were resolved from the DNA. The sample records 90,000 or so clones, about 90% of which are singletons. The ten largest make up roughly 17% of the sample.

The germline V gene encodes CDR1 SGHTA and CDR2 FQGTGA. Including the terminal cysteine and phenylalanine, the CDR3 comprises 16 residues. The sequence is cut down to CDR3 DNA, 48 bases in frame from base 1. Deletion took 2 bases off V and 2 bases off J, with a span of 14 bases between the germline ends. The rearranged chain carries TRBV7-3 and TRBJ2-3; matching of 6 bases hints at TRBD1 as the D gene. Sequenced: peripheral blood. This sequence originates from a human donor in a cohort sampled during active COVID-19. At the DNA level, the sequence is TGTGCCAGCAGCTTATCCCGGACAGCATTCACAGATACGCAGTATTTT. It specifies CASSLSRTAFTDTQYF.